The 22 T cell receptor beta chains listed next were all sequenced from one sample in a study of CD8+CD57+ T cells in acquired aplastic anemia (dated by TCRdb to the late 2010s). Patients chosen for sequencing had shown expansion of CD8+CD57+ cells by flow cytometry. The listed sequencing device is Illumina HiSeq 2000. Genomic DNA was used as template for profiling of TCR beta VDJ combinations and CDR3 sequences. The public reads were reprocessed in TCRdb via fastp at Q25 and MiXCR, keeping in-frame beta chains. Every CDR3 protein is listed once, alongside the most common genes and DNA of its rows. This sample comprises roughly 170,000 distinct CDR3 sequences, roughly 50% of them detected only once. The ten largest account for 10% to 15% of the sample. Specimen: sorted CD4+, CD8+, or CD8+CD57+ T cells (not recorded which) from PBMCs. Receptors were obtained from a human donor with aplastic anemia.

The CDR3 bases are TGTGCCAGCAGCTTAGGACAGGGACATAGCAATCAGCCCCAGCATTTT. Amino acid sequence: CASSLGQGHSNQPQHF. V is TRBV7-9 and J is TRBJ1-5, with 7 bases matching TRBD1. CDR1 and CDR2 from the germline V gene are SEHNR and FQNEAQ (reference sequence). V shed 1 base and J 0 bases; nucleotides not matched to a gene: 3. This CDR3 is built from 16 residues.

V and J are TRBV11-1 and TRBJ2-3, with 8 bases aligning to TRBD1. The CDR3 has 15 residues. Trimming cost V 3 bases and J 0 bases; bases outside gene matches: 2. Germline V lookup: CDR1 SGHAT, CDR2 FQDESV (reference sequence). CDR3 sequence reads: CASSLGQASTDTQYF. Here the CDR3 DNA reads TGTGCCAGCAGCTTGGGACAGGCTAGCACAGATACGCAGTATTTT.

In the case of this clonotype: A read error may account for a junction end that differs from germline. The V call is TRBV2, the J call TRBJ2-3; D is possibly TRBD1 (5 bases). The CDR3 has 12 amino acids. Germline CDR1 reads SNHLY; CDR2 reads FYNNEI. DNA for the CDR3: TGTGCCAGCAGCCTAAACACAGGTACGCAGTATTTT. Its translation is CASSLNTGTQYF.

The chain has TRBV11-2 and TRBJ2-3; 9 bases agree with TRBD2. Germline CDR1 SGHAT, CDR2 FQNNGV. The CDR3 extends over 18 amino acids. J gave up 0 bases and V 3 bases, and 10 bases lay outside the gene matches. CDR3 bases: TGTGCCAGCAGCTTGAGCGGGGGGACAACTTACAGCACAGATACGCAGTATTTT. It codes for CASSLSGGTTYSTDTQYF.

The rearrangement uses TRBV24-1 and TRBJ1-1; 7 bases are shared with TRBD1. V was clipped by 6 bases and J by 4 bases; unmatched bases: 13. The CDR3 runs to 16 residues. The germline gives CDR1 KGHDR, CDR2 SFDVKD. CDR3 in DNA: TGTGCCACCAGTCCTGGTTTACAGGGGCCTACCACTGAAGCTTTCTTT. Translation gives CATSPGLQGPTTEAFF.

This chain connects TRBV24-1 to TRBJ2-3; either TRBD1 or TRBD2 may fit D (5 bases each). V was cut by 0 bases and J by 3 bases, with 21 bases left in between. CDR3 size: 19 residues. Per the germline V gene, CDR1 is KGHDR and CDR2 is SFDVKD. The CDR3 region has the DNA TGTGCCACCAGTGATTTGACGCCAGCCGGGGACCATGCGACAGATACGCAGTATTTT. Translation gives CATSDLTPAGDHATDTQYF.

V and J are TRBV19 and TRBJ1-6, with D perhaps matching TRBD1 (6 bases). The CDR3 is 12 amino acids. Germline V gene sequence: CDR1 LNHDA, CDR2 SQIVND (reference sequence). Between the trimmed V and J ends, which lost 10 bases and 9 bases, there was a span of 13 bases. CDR3 sequence: CATSGEGSPLHF. CDR3 nucleotide sequence: TGTGCCACCTCAGGGGAAGGTTCACCCCTCCACTTT. Combining the CDR3 with reference TRBV19 and TRBJ1-6 gives the whole variable domain DGGITQSPKYLFRKEGQNVTLSCEQNLNHDAMYWYRQDPGQGLRLIYYSQIVNDFQKGDIAEGYSVSREKKESFPLTVTSAQKNPTAFYLCATSGEGSPLHFGNGTRLTVT.

A few counts support this clonotype. The V call is TRBV10-3, the J call TRBJ1-3; no reliable D call. The CDR3 runs 15 residues. V shed 2 bases and J shed 0 bases, with 8 bases lying between them. The germline V gene has CDR1 ENHRY and CDR2 SYGVKD. This CDR3 reads CAISEGPRSGNTIYF. The CDR3 DNA is TGTGCCATCAGTGAGGGTCCACGCTCTGGAAACACCATATATTTT.

This clonotype was counted many times. V gene TRBV9 combines with J gene TRBJ2-7, with 10 bases identical to TRBD2. J gave up 1 base and V 3 bases, and 1 base lay outside the gene matches. Germline CDR1 is SGDLS and CDR2 is YYNGEE. The CDR3 has 14 amino acids. In nucleotides, the CDR3 is TGTGCCAGCAGCGAGACTAGCGGGTCCTACGAGCAGTACTTC. Protein: CASSETSGSYEQYF.

The rearrangement uses TRBV10-3 and TRBJ1-1; D not certain. The V gene's germline CDR1 is ENHRY and CDR2 SYGVKD. With 0 bases removed from V and 1 base from J, the gap between germline ends came to 6 bases. This CDR3 is built from 14 residues. The CDR3 DNA reads TGTGCCATCAGTGAGTCAGGCCAGAACACTGAAGCTTTCTTT. Translated: CAISESGQNTEAFF.

The V call is TRBV7-3, the J call TRBJ1-5, with no clear D. Germline V gene sequence: CDR1 SGHTA, CDR2 FQGTGA. This CDR3 is built from 13 residues. V gave up 6 bases and J gave up 0 bases, with 6 bases separating them. The CDR3 reads CASRPYSNQPQHF. The CDR3, as DNA: TGTGCCAGCAGACCTTATAGCAATCAGCCCCAGCATTTT. The full variable domain, rest sourced from reference TRBV7-3 and TRBJ1-5, is GAGVSQTPSNKVTEKGKYVELRCDPISGHTALYWYRQSLGQGPEFLIYFQGTGAADDSGLPNDRFFAVRPEGSVSTLKIQRTERGDSAVYLCASRPYSNQPQHFGDGTRLSIL.

The V and J genes are TRBV19 and TRBJ1-2; D remains unclear. CDR3 length equals 16 residues. Germline V gene sequence: CDR1 LNHDA, CDR2 SQIVND (reference sequence). The V end lost 5 bases, the J end lost 4 bases, and 20 bases lay between the germline ends. Here the CDR3 reads CASSSLQVEMLYGYTF. CDR3 bases: TGTGCCAGTAGTTCCCTTCAGGTAGAGATGCTCTATGGCTACACCTTC.

This clonotype was counted ten times or more. The V call is TRBV9, the J call TRBJ2-7, with unresolved D. The CDR3 length is 16 residues. The germline CDR1 and CDR2 sequences are SGDLS and YYNGEE. V dropped 0 bases and J dropped 0 bases, with 13 bases sitting between them. This CDR3 reads CASSVGLGTNSYEQYF. The DNA of the CDR3 is TGTGCCAGCAGCGTAGGATTAGGCACAAACTCCTACGAGCAGTACTTC.

The V call is TRBV7-8, the J call TRBJ2-7; either TRBD1 or TRBD2 may fit D (6 bases each). From germline, CDR1 is SGHVS and CDR2 FQNEAQ. V was pared by 1 base and J by 2 bases, with 9 bases between. This CDR3 spans 14 amino acids. CDR3 loop: CASSLVRGPYEQYF. CDR3 in DNA: TGTGCCAGCAGCTTAGTACGGGGGCCCTACGAGCAGTACTTC. Drawing the rest from reference TRBV7-8 and TRBJ2-7, the complete variable domain is GAGVSQSPRYKVAKRGQDVALRCDPISGHVSLFWYQQALGQGPEFLTYFQNEAQLDKSGLPSDRFFAERPEGSVSTLKIQRTQQEDSAVYLCASSLVRGPYEQYFGPGTRLTVT.

To note about this clonotype: Possible read error: a much larger clone is one base away. The chain uses TRBV6-4 and TRBJ2-2; tentative D call: TRBD2 (7 bases). The CDR3 extends over 14 amino acids. The germline V gene encodes CDR1 MRHNA and CDR2 SNTAGT. The CDR3 loop is CAGSPGGGTGELFF. In DNA, the CDR3 is TGTGCCGGCAGTCCGGGGGGCGGCACCGGGGAGCTGTTTTTT.

This clonotype appeared a single time. The chain is built from TRBV20-1 and TRBJ2-5; 8 bases agree with TRBD2. The CDR3 totals 17 residues. The germline gives CDR1 DFQATT, CDR2 SNEGSKA (reference sequence). V shed 3 bases and J 2 bases; nucleotides not matched to a gene: 14. The CDR3 nucleotides are TGCAGTGCTAGGGCCTTGGGGGCGGGAGGACCGCAAGAGACCCAGTACTTC. This gives the protein CSARALGAGGPQETQYF.

The CDR3 region is CASRRGTNTIYF. CDR3 coding DNA: TGTGCCAGCAGGAGGGGGACAAACACCATATATTTT. The V call is TRBV2, the J call TRBJ1-3; a weak D match, TRBD1 (6 bases). Trimming took 6 bases from V and 6 from J, leaving 9 bases between them. CDR3 size: 12 residues. Germline CDR1 reads SNHLY; CDR2 reads FYNNEI.

This rearrangement joins TRBV20-1 to TRBJ2-1, with D possibly TRBD2 on 6 matching bases. The CDR3 loop spans 11 amino acids. Trimming shortened V by 3 bases and J by 12 bases, and 12 bases separated the two germline ends. Germline V lookup: CDR1 DFQATT, CDR2 SNEGSKA (reference sequence). The CDR3 sequence is CSASRDSGQFF. In DNA, the CDR3 is TGCAGTGCTAGTAGGGACTCTGGGCAGTTCTTC.

J is TRBJ2-7 and V is TRBV24-1; D gene ambiguous. Germline-derived CDR1 and CDR2 are KGHDR and SFDVKD. V was shortened by 4 bases and J by 4 bases, with 7 bases between the two germline ends. The CDR3 runs to 12 residues. CDR3 in DNA: TGTGCCACCAGTGACCGAGGATACGAGCAGTACTTC. Translated: CATSDRGYEQYF.

CDR3 nucleotide sequence: TGTGCCAGCAGAACGACAGGGACGGGCTACACCTTC. It is translated as CASRTTGTGYTF. This chain links TRBV6-2 or TRBV6-3 with TRBJ1-2, with TRBD1 matching over 7 bases. Germline loops: CDR1 MNHEY, CDR2 SVGEGT. The ends lost 6 bases at V and 8 bases at J; junction bases unmatched: 6. The CDR3 is 12 residues long.

This chain connects TRBV12-3 or TRBV12-4 to TRBJ1-6; TRBD1 agrees at 9 bases. Losses at the gene ends were 5 bases for V and 7 bases for J; bases not matched to a gene: 6. This CDR3 region has 15 residues. CDR3 residues: CASSRGTGRNSPLHF. The CDR3 DNA reads as TGTGCCAGCAGTCGGGGGACAGGGCGCAATTCACCCCTCCACTTT.

The chain employs TRBV20-1 and TRBJ2-3; D gene uncertain. The CDR3 has 14 residues. Trimming left V 3 bases short and J 4 bases short, with 14 bases between. CDR1 is DFQATT, CDR2 SNEGSKA, per germline (reference sequence). CDR3 nucleotide sequence: TGCAGTGCTAGCCTGGGGTCTAGGGCAGATACGCAGTATTTT. Translation: CSASLGSRADTQYF.